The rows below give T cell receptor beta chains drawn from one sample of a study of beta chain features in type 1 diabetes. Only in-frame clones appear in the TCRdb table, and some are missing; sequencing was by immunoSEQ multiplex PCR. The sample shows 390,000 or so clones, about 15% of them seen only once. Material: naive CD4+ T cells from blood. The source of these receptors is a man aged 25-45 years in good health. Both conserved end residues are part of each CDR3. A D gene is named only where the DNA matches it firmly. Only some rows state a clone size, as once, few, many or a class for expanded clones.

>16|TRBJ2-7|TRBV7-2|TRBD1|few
CASSPWTGELKAEQYF
TGTGCCAGCAGCCCCTGGACAGGGGAATTGAAGGCCGAGCAGTACTTC
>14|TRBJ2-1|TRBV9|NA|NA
CASSVGLQDNEQFF
TGTGCCAGCAGTGTCGGTCTACAGGACAATGAGCAGTTCTTC
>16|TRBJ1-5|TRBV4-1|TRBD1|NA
CASSQTGSYSNQPQHF
TGCGCCAGCAGCCAGACAGGGAGCTATAGCAATCAGCCCCAGCATTTT
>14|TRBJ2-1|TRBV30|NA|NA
CAWRAGSSYNEQFF
TGTGCCTGGCGGGCAGGGAGCTCCTACAATGAGCAGTTCTTC
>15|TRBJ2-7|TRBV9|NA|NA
CASSVVGRGGDEQYF
TGTGCCAGCAGCGTAGTTGGCAGGGGTGGAGACGAGCAGTACTTC
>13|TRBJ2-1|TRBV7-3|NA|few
CASSLVSYDEQFF
TGTGCCAGCAGCTTAGTTAGTTACGATGAGCAGTTCTTC
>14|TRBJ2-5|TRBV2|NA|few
CASSPRQRQETQYF
TGTGCCAGCAGTCCTCGACAGCGCCAAGAGACCCAGTACTTC
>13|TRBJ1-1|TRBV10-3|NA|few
CAISAILNTEAFF
TGTGCCATCAGTGCCATATTGAACACTGAAGCTTTCTTT
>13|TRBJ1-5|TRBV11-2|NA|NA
CASSLRTHQPQHF
TGTGCCAGCAGCTTAAGGACTCATCAGCCCCAGCATTTT
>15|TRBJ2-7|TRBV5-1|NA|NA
CASSLVGAVGYEQYF
TGCGCCAGCAGCTTAGTCGGGGCAGTCGGCTACGAGCAGTACTTC
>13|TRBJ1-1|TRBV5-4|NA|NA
CASSSYPYTEAFF
TGTGCCAGCAGCTCTTACCCCTACACTGAAGCTTTCTTT
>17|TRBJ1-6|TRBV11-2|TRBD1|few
CASSLNRRGQGNSPLHF
TGTGCCAGCAGCTTAAACCGGCGGGGACAGGGGAATTCACCCCTCCACTTT
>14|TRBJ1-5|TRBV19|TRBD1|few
CATRTGSGNQPQHF
TGTGCCACCCGGACAGGTTCAGGCAATCAGCCCCAGCATTTT
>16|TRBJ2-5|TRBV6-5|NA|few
CASSYGRGRGQETQYF
TGTGCCAGCAGTTACGGGCGGGGGCGCGGCCAAGAGACCCAGTACTTC
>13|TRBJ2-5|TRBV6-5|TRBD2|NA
CASKLGTGGTQYF
TGTGCCAGCAAACTCGGGACGGGAGGGACCCAGTACTTC
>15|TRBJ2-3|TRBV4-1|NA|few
CASSPPGLYTDTQYF
TGCGCCAGCAGCCCGCCGGGACTCTACACAGATACGCAGTATTTT
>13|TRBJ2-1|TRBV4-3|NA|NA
CASSVGAYNEQFF
TGCGCCAGCAGTGTAGGGGCCTACAATGAGCAGTTCTTC
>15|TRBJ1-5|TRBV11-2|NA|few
CASSLLGTVNQPQHF
TGTGCCAGCAGCTTACTGGGTACTGTAAATCAGCCCCAGCATTTT
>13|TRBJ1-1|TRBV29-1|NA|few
CSVVDLGVTEAFF
TGCAGCGTTGTGGATCTCGGGGTCACTGAAGCTTTCTTT
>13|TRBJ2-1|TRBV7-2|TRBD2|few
CASSYVAGGPPFF
TGTGCCAGCAGTTACGTAGCGGGAGGGCCTCCTTTCTTC
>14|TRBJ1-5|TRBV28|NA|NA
CASSGRGSNQPQHF
TGTGCCAGCAGCGGAAGGGGTAGCAATCAGCCCCAGCATTTT
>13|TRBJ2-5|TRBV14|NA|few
CASSPVFGETQYF
TGTGCCAGCAGCCCGGTTTTTGGAGAGACCCAGTACTTC
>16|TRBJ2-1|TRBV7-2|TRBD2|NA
CASSLAGTSGGQEQFF
TGTGCCAGCAGCTTAGCTGGCACTAGCGGGGGTCAAGAGCAGTTCTTC
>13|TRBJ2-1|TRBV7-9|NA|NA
CASSLVEHIGQFF
TGTGCCAGCAGCTTAGTCGAGCATATTGGGCAGTTCTTC
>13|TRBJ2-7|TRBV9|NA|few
CASSSAGRYEQYF
TGTGCCAGCAGCTCCGCCGGGCGCTACGAGCAGTACTTC